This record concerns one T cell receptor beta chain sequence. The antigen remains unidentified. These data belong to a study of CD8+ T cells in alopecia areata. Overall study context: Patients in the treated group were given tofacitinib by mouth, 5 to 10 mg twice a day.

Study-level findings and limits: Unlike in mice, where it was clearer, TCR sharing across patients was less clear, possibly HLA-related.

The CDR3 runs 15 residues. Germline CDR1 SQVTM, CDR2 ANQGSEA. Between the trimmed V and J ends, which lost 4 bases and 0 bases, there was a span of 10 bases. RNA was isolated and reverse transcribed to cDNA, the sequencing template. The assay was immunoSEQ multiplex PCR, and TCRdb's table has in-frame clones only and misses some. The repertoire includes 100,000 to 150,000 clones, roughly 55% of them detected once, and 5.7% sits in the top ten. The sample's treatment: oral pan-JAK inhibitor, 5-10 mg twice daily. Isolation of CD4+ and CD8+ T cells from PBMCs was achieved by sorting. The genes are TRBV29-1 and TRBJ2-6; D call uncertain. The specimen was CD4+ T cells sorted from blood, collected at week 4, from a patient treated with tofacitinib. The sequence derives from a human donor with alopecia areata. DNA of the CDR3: TGCAGCGTTGGGGCCGCCAGCTCTGGGGCCAACGTCCTGACTTTC. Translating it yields CSVGAASSGANVLTF.